This is a list of T cell receptor beta chains from one sample in a study of regulatory T cells in long-lasting Graves disease. TCRdb used MiXCR to reprocess the multiplex PCR reads, holding one entry per CDR3 protein. Of approximately 560,000 distinct CDR3 sequences in the sample, roughly 16% were seen once. The same sample was also used in a study of T cells in Graves' hyperthyroidism and ophthalmopathy.

Sequencing used peripheral blood mononuclear cells (PBMCs), obtained at new diagnosis, from a patient treated with antithyroid drugs. All receptors derive from a man between 18 and 29 years old with Graves disease. Both conserved end residues are part of each CDR3. D genes are given only for firm matches. Size is omitted from some rows. Given values are once, few, many or a class for expanded clones.

TRBV11-2	many	TRBD2	TRBJ2-5	TGTGCCAGCAGCTTAGTCGGGACTAGCGGGAGTGGGGAGACCCAGTACTTC	CASSLVGTSGSGETQYF
TRBV30	many	TRBD2	TRBJ2-7	TGTGCCTGGAGTGTACGGGAATCTAGCGGGAACTACGAGCAGTACTTC	CAWSVRESSGNYEQYF
TRBV18	few	TRBD1	TRBJ1-1	TGTGCCAGCTCACCACCCGGTTGGTTGGACAGGGCGGTTTCTGAAGCTTTCTTT	CASSPPGWLDRAVSEAFF
TRBV7-3	-	TRBD2	TRBJ2-7	TGTGCCAGCAGTCCCGGGGGGGCCGCGGGAGAGCAGTACTTC	CASSPGGAAGEQYF
TRBV19	-	-	TRBJ2-7	TGTGCCAGTAGTATGGCGGGATCCCCCGCCTACGAGCAGTACTTC	CASSMAGSPAYEQYF
TRBV19	-	-	TRBJ2-1	TGTGCCAGTAGTATAACCCATCGGGGGCCTGAGCAGTTCTTC	CASSITHRGPEQFF
TRBV27	many	TRBD1	TRBJ1-1	TGTGCCAGCACGGGACAGGGTTTGAACACTGAAGCTTTCTTT	CASTGQGLNTEAFF
TRBV9	-	-	TRBJ2-1	TGTGCCAGCAGCGTAGCTGGGAATGAGCAGTTCTTC	CASSVAGNEQFF
TRBV7-2	many	-	TRBJ2-5	TGTGCCAGCAGTTTTCCAGGGGTACGGACCCAGTACTTC	CASSFPGVRTQYF
TRBV20-1	-	-	TRBJ2-1	TGCAGTGCTAGTCCCGGGTCGGTAAGTGAGCAGTTCTTC	CSASPGSVSEQFF
TRBV12-3/TRBV12-4	many	TRBD1	TRBJ1-6	TGTGCCAGCAGCCGGACAGGGTTCAATTCACCCCTCCACTTT	CASSRTGFNSPLHF
TRBV20-1	-	-	TRBJ1-4	TGCAGTGCTACGACGGACATCGACGAAAAACTGTTTTTT	CSATTDIDEKLFF
TRBV30	few	-	TRBJ1-6	TGTGCCTGGAGCGGAGGCCCTCATTCACCCCTCCACTTT	CAWSGGPHSPLHF
TRBV19	-	-	TRBJ1-1	TGTGCCAGTGTAGGCAGGAACACTGAAGCTTTCTTT	CASVGRNTEAFF
TRBV6-1	-	-	TRBJ1-6	TGTGCCAGCGCCCGGGGCGGCCCCCTCCACTTT	CASARGGPLHF
TRBV4-1	-	-	TRBJ2-7	TGCGCCAGCAGCCAAGATTCTCGGACTGGCACAACGTGGACCTCCTACGAGCAGTACTTC	CASSQDSRTGTTWTSYEQYF
TRBV20-1	many	-	TRBJ1-1	TGCAGTGCTAGAGATCGGGGGACGAACACTGAAGCTTTCTTT	CSARDRGTNTEAFF
TRBV12-3/TRBV12-4	few	-	TRBJ2-2	TGTGCCAGCAGTTTCGTTTTCGGGGAGCTGTTTTTT	CASSFVFGELFF
TRBV2	few	-	TRBJ1-1	TGTGCCAGCAGTGAAGGGATCCGCACTGAAGCTTTCTTT	CASSEGIRTEAFF
TRBV5-1	-	-	TRBJ2-5	TGCGCCAGCAGCGCAACCGGGACCAGGCAAGAGACCCAGTACTTC	CASSATGTRQETQYF
TRBV9	-	-	TRBJ2-1	TGTGCCAGCAGCGTAGGAAATAGCGCAAATGAGCAGTTCTTC	CASSVGNSANEQFF
TRBV14	-	-	TRBJ2-1	TGTGCCAGCAGCCAAGATCTAGTTAGCTACAATGAGCAGTTCTTC	CASSQDLVSYNEQFF
TRBV2	many	-	TRBJ2-7	TGTGCCAGCAGCCGGGACGAGCAGTACTTC	CASSRDEQYF
TRBV5-6	few	-	TRBJ1-5	TGTGCCAGCTCCGGGACCCGCAATCAGCCCCAGCATTTT	CASSGTRNQPQHF
TRBV2	many	TRBD2	TRBJ2-1	TGTGCCAGCAGTGTTTCAGCGGGAGGCTACAATGAGCAGTTCTTC	CASSVSAGGYNEQFF
TRBV12-3/TRBV12-4	many	-	TRBJ2-1	TGTGCCAGCAGTTCGACTAGAAATCGAGGCCAGTTCTTC	CASSSTRNRGQFF
TRBV5-1	many	-	TRBJ1-1	TGCGCCAGCATCCGCGACGGCGGCACTGAAGCTTTCTTT	CASIRDGGTEAFF
TRBV28	many	-	TRBJ1-1	TGTGCCAGCAGTTTCCGCGGGGGCAGCACTGAAGCTTTCTTT	CASSFRGGSTEAFF
TRBV14	-	-	TRBJ1-1	TGTGCCAGCAGCCAGGTGGAGGGGTTTGAAGCTTTCTTT	CASSQVEGFEAFF
TRBV24-1	-	-	TRBJ2-1	TGTGCCACCAGTGATTTGCATGGGGGTAGCTCCTACAATGAGCAGTTCTTC	CATSDLHGGSSYNEQFF
TRBV20-1	-	TRBD1	TRBJ2-1	TGCAGTGCTGGACAGGGTTACGAGCAGTTCTTC	CSAGQGYEQFF
TRBV28	many	-	TRBJ2-7	TGTGCCAGCAGTCCCGCGGGGGCCACGAGAGAGCAGTACTTC	CASSPAGATREQYF
TRBV5-1	few	-	TRBJ2-1	TGCGCCAGCAGCTTGGGGCAGACCGGTGATGAGCAGTTCTTC	CASSLGQTGDEQFF
TRBV20-1	few	-	TRBJ1-1	TGCAGTGCTAGGCATGGTTCCACTGAAGCTTTCTTT	CSARHGSTEAFF